The 20 T cell receptor beta chains below were found in one sample sequenced in a study of blood T cell repertoires in COVID-19. Measured with immunoSEQ multiplex PCR; TCRdb has only the in-frame clones, and not every one. The table includes some 200,000 clones, 70% to 90% detected once. Sequencing was done on a sample of peripheral blood. The receptor source for this set is a man aged 45-65 years who had recovered from COVID-19.

CDR3 DNA: TGCAGCGACCGGACAGGCGGAGGCTATGGCTACACCTTC. It codes for CSDRTGGGYGYTF. V is TRBV29-1 and J is TRBJ1-2; 7 nucleotides match TRBD1. Germline CDR1 SQVTM, CDR2 ANQGSEA. V was pared by 7 bases and J by 4 bases, with 9 bases of the junction left unmatched. The CDR3 totals 13 residues.

The J gene is TRBJ2-5, the V gene TRBV30; D might be TRBD2 (5 bases). V was shortened by 0 bases and J by 2 bases, with 7 bases between the two germline ends. Germline CDR1 GTSNPN, CDR2 SVGIG (reference sequence). This CDR3 has 13 residues. DNA for the CDR3: TGTGCCTGGAGTGTGGGCGGGCAAGAGACCCAGTACTTC. It codes for CAWSVGGQETQYF.

The chain carries TRBV27 and TRBJ2-3, with TRBD2 identical over 14 bases. Germline V gives CDR1 MNHEY, CDR2 SMNVEV (reference sequence). V was clipped by 2 bases and J by 6 bases; unmatched bases: 10. This CDR3 is built from 18 residues. For the CDR3, the DNA is TGTGCCAGCAGTTTACAAACGACTAGCGGGAGGGCCAGGGATACGCAGTATTTT. This sequence encodes CASSLQTTSGRARDTQYF.

The V gene is TRBV2, the J gene TRBJ1-2; possible D gene TRBD1, 6 bases. With 4 bases removed from V and 1 base from J, the gap between germline ends came to 10 bases. The CDR3 has 14 amino acids. Germline V gene lookup returns CDR1 SNHLY and CDR2 FYNNEI. CDR3 bases: TGTGCCAGCAGTGTGGACAGTCTTAACTATGGCTACACCTTC. Translation gives CASSVDSLNYGYTF. Full variable domain (rest looked up from reference TRBV2 and TRBJ1-2): EPEVTQTPSHQVTQMGQEVILRCVPISNHLYFYWYRQILGQKVEFLVSFYNNEISEKSEIFDDQFSVERPDGSNFTLKIRSTKLEDSAMYFCASSVDSLNYGYTFGSGTRLTVV.

The chain recombines TRBV3-1 (or the pseudogene TRBV3-2) with TRBJ2-1, with TRBD2 matching 10 bases. Germline V lookup: CDR1 LGHDT, CDR2 YNNKEL (reference sequence). V was pared by 4 bases and J by 8 bases, with 11 bases of the junction left unmatched. This CDR3 contains 16 residues. CDR3 DNA: TGTGCCAGCAGCCTCTACGAACTAGCGGGGACTGATGAGCAGTTCTTC. The encoded protein is CASSLYELAGTDEQFF.

The chain joins TRBV27 to TRBJ2-1; possible D gene TRBD1, 5 bases. The ends were cut back, 5 bases at V and 4 bases at J, with 9 bases in the middle. The germline gives CDR1 MNHEY, CDR2 SMNVEV (reference sequence). This CDR3 region has 13 residues. The CDR3 DNA follows: TGTGCCAGCAGTGCCAACAGGTACAATGAGCAGTTCTTC. Its protein is CASSANRYNEQFF.

The chain is built from TRBV28 and TRBJ1-1, with D perhaps TRBD1 (5 bases). The CDR3 length is 15 residues. The ends were cut back, 6 bases at V and 1 base at J, with 15 bases in the middle. Germline V lookup: CDR1 MDHEN, CDR2 SYDVKM. Here the CDR3 DNA reads TGTGCCAGCAGGGAACCAGGGTTTTCGAACACTGAAGCTTTCTTT. This encodes CASREPGFSNTEAFF.

V is TRBV30 and J is TRBJ2-2, with a weak D call TRBD2 (6 bases). Germline V lookup: CDR1 GTSNPN, CDR2 SVGIG (reference sequence). The CDR3 consists of 11 residues. The CDR3 sequence is CAVGGSGELFF. Written as DNA, the CDR3 is TGTGCTGTGGGGGGTAGCGGGGAGCTGTTTTTT.

The rearrangement links TRBV19 to TRBJ2-3, with 11 bases that match TRBD2. Germline assignment: CDR1 LNHDA and CDR2 SQIVND (reference sequence). The CDR3 extends over 15 amino acids. V lost 6 bases, J lost 2 bases, and 4 bases stayed unmatched. CDR3 protein: CASRRLAGTTDTQYF. The CDR3 DNA reads TGTGCCAGTAGGCGACTAGCGGGGACCACAGATACGCAGTATTTT.

The chain links TRBV5-1 to TRBJ2-3; D gene uncertain. Germline values: CDR1 SGHRS, CDR2 YFSETQ. Trimming stripped 2 bases from V and 1 base from J, with 8 bases between. CDR3 length equals 14 residues. The CDR3 DNA sequence: TGCGCCAGCAGCTTACCCCTACGCACAGATACGCAGTATTTT. It is translated as CASSLPLRTDTQYF.

The chain carries TRBV19 and TRBJ2-3; D gene uncertain. The CDR3 runs to 12 residues. The germline CDR1 and CDR2 sequences are LNHDA and SQIVND (reference sequence). Trimming took 5 bases from V and 1 from J, leaving 4 bases between them. This CDR3 is CASSLGTDTQYF. DNA for the CDR3: TGTGCCAGTAGTCTCGGCACAGATACGCAGTATTTT.

This clone came up a few times. The chain links TRBV19 to TRBJ1-1; perhaps TRBD1 as D (6 bases). There are 12 residues in the CDR3. Trimming stripped 6 bases from V and 10 bases from J, with 15 bases between. Germline loops: CDR1 LNHDA, CDR2 SQIVND (reference sequence). DNA for the CDR3: TGTGCCAGTAGCCCAGACAGGCCCGGAGCTTTCTTT. Its protein product is CASSPDRPGAFF. Looking up the rest from reference TRBV19 and TRBJ1-1 gives the full variable domain: DGGITQSPKYLFRKEGQNVTLSCEQNLNHDAMYWYRQDPGQGLRLIYYSQIVNDFQKGDIAEGYSVSREKKESFPLTVTSAQKNPTAFYLCASSPDRPGAFFGQGTRLTVV.

The rearrangement joins TRBV29-1 to TRBJ2-7; no reliable D call. Trimming removed 5 bases at V and 4 bases at J, with 9 bases between. Germline V gives CDR1 SQVTM, CDR2 ANQGSEA. The CDR3 has 11 amino acids. The CDR3 here is CSVINGYEQYF. The CDR3 region has the DNA TGCAGCGTTATCAACGGGTACGAGCAGTACTTC.

The chain joins TRBV9 to TRBJ1-2; the match to TRBD1 covers 7 bases. V lost 3 bases, J lost 4 bases, and 12 bases stayed unmatched. The CDR3 has 16 amino acids. Germline V CDR1 and CDR2: SGDLS, YYNGEE. Here the CDR3 DNA reads TGTGCCAGCAGCGGGGGGACGACAGGGCACGGCTATGGCTACACCTTC. Residues: CASSGGTTGHGYGYTF. Variable domain in full (rest from reference TRBV9 and TRBJ1-2): DSGVTQTPKHLITATGQRVTLRCSPRSGDLSVYWYQQSLDQGLQFLIQYYNGEERAKGNILERFSAQQFPDLHSELNLSSLELGDSALYFCASSGGTTGHGYGYTFGSGTRLTVV.

The chain joins TRBV9 to TRBJ1-3; 7 bases fit TRBD1. J gave up 0 bases and V 5 bases, and 5 bases lay outside the gene matches. CDR3 length: 15 amino acids. CDR1 SGDLS and CDR2 YYNGEE come from the germline V gene. This chain's CDR3 is CASSAGTVSGNTIYF. CDR3 sequence (DNA): TGTGCCAGCAGTGCCGGGACAGTCTCTGGAAACACCATATATTTT. Full variable domain (missing parts from reference TRBV9 and TRBJ1-3): DSGVTQTPKHLITATGQRVTLRCSPRSGDLSVYWYQQSLDQGLQFLIQYYNGEERAKGNILERFSAQQFPDLHSELNLSSLELGDSALYFCASSAGTVSGNTIYFGEGSWLTVV.

This clone turned up a few times. The J gene is TRBJ1-5, the V gene TRBV6-5; tentatively, D is TRBD1 (5 bases). The length of the CDR3 is 13 residues. CDR1 is MNHEY and CDR2 is SVGAGI in the germline V gene. The germline V and J ends were trimmed by 2 bases and 6 bases, with 8 bases remaining between them. The CDR3 DNA follows: TGTGCCAGCAGTTACACCAGGGCTCAGCCCCAGCATTTT. Translating gives CASSYTRAQPQHF.

The chain joins TRBV6-5 to TRBJ2-1; 14 nucleotides match TRBD2. The CDR3 sequence is 15 residues long. The junction had 6 bases not matched to a gene; V was cut back by 8 bases and J by 6 bases. Germline CDR1 MNHEY, CDR2 SVGAGI. The CDR3 protein is CASGLAGGMANEQFF. DNA for the CDR3: TGTGCCAGCGGACTAGCGGGAGGTATGGCCAATGAGCAGTTCTTC.

The chain couples TRBV7-7 to TRBJ2-1, with a possible D match to TRBD1 (5 bases). The V gene's germline CDR1 is SSHAT and CDR2 FNYEAQ (reference sequence). Trimming removed 4 bases from V and 1 base from J, with 11 bases in between. The CDR3 has 15 amino acids. CDR3 region: CASSSDQGSYNEQFF. CDR3 nucleotides: TGTGCCAGCAGCTCCGACCAGGGATCCTACAATGAGCAGTTCTTC.

This chain joins TRBV30 and TRBJ2-7, with 11 nucleotides matching TRBD2. Germline V CDR1 and CDR2: GTSNPN, SVGIG (reference sequence). J lost 4 bases, V lost 5 bases, and 7 bases had no gene match. This CDR3 is built from 14 residues. The CDR3 loop reads CAWGTSGSWYEQYF. The CDR3 nucleotides read TGTGCCTGGGGTACTAGCGGGAGTTGGTACGAGCAGTACTTC.

This chain links TRBV28 with TRBJ2-3; the D gene is possibly TRBD2 (7 bases). Trimming removed 6 bases at V and 6 bases at J, with 19 bases between. CDR3 length: 15 amino acids. Germline assignment: CDR1 MDHEN and CDR2 SYDVKM. The CDR3: CASSSPGAGADTQYF. CDR3 bases: TGTGCCAGCAGCTCCCCGGGGGCGGGAGCCGATACGCAGTATTTT.